The source of this T cell receptor beta chain is a study of blood T cells in healthy people across ages. Study-wide findings and caveats: It was not known whether donors were CMV positive (a possible confounder of expanded clonotype changes).

For the second PCR, which ran for 7 to 11 cycles, a sample-barcoded 5' primer and a J-beta primer mix were used. From the 5' RACE reads, TCRdb called clonotypes with MiXCR, one entry per CDR3 protein. The repertoire has about 1.4 million distinct CDR3 sequences, around 59% of them found once; the top ten carry 6.5% to 8.5%. About this clonotype itself: What it binds is unknown.

This clonotype was obtained from a man aged 18 to 35 in good health. The sample was blood.

The CDR3 protein is CASSGLGASTDTQYF. CDR3 in DNA: TGCGCCAGCAGTGGACTAGGGGCTAGCACAGATACGCAGTATTTT. This sequence joins TRBV10-2 and TRBJ2-3, with a possible D match to TRBD2 (6 bases). This CDR3 spans 15 amino acids. V lost 4 bases to trimming and J lost 0 bases, with 11 bases between them. Germline V lookup: CDR1 WSHSY, CDR2 SAAADI.